The source of this T cell receptor (beta chain) is a study of T cells in Graves' hyperthyroidism and ophthalmopathy. It was RNA transcripts that yielded the amplified TCR beta CDR3 regions. With the HTBI primer set, the TCR CDR3 went through a first round of RT-PCR. TCRdb re-derived calls from the multiplex PCR reads in MiXCR, one entry per CDR3 protein. The table includes approximately 510,000 distinct CDR3 sequences, approximately 49% detected once. With regard to this clonotype: Its antigen is as yet unknown.

Study-wide results and limits: Prediction of ophthalmopathy progression came a median about 6 months pre-onset.

Germline values: CDR1 SGHRS, CDR2 YFSETQ. The CDR3 totals 14 residues. The source is an adult woman with Graves' disease, either hyperthyroidism or ophthalmopathy (not recorded which). The sequencing input was peripheral blood or thyroid tissue (not recorded which). The chain has TRBV5-1 and TRBJ2-5; 12 bases align to TRBD2. Gene TRBJ2-1 matches the end of the DNA better, so the J call may be wrong. The CDR3 here is CASSSGLAGFEQFF. CDR3 sequence (DNA): TGCGCCAGCAGCTCCGGACTAGCGGGATTTGAGCAGTTCTTC.